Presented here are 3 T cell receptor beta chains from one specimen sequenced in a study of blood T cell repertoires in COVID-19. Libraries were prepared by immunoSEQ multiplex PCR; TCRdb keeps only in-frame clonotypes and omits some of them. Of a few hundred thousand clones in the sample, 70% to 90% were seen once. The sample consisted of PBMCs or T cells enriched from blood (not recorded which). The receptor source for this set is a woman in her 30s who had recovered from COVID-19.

CDR3 loop: CASSFGTGGYEQYF. Here the CDR3 DNA reads TGTGCCAGCAGTTTCGGGACAGGGGGCTACGAGCAGTACTTC. V and J are TRBV27 and TRBJ2-7; TRBD1 agrees at 11 bases. This CDR3 has 14 residues. The V gene end was trimmed by 3 bases and the J gene end by 3 bases; junction bases not matched to a gene: 1. In germline, CDR1 is MNHEY, CDR2 SMNVEV (reference sequence).

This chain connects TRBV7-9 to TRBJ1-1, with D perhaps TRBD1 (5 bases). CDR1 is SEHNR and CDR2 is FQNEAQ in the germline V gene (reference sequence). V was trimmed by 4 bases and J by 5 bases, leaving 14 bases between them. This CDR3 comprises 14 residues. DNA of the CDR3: TGTGCCAGCAGCTCTAGGGGTAAGGAGACTGAAGCTTTCTTT. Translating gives CASSSRGKETEAFF.

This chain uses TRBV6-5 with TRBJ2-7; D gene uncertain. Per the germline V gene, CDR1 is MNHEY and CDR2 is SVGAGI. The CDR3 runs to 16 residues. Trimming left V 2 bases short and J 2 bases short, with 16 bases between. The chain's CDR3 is CASSYTPRRSTYEQYF. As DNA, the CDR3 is TGTGCCAGCAGTTACACCCCGCGGCGGAGCACCTACGAGCAGTACTTC.